This T cell receptor (beta chain) was captured by sequencing in a study of blood T cell dynamics during melanoma immunotherapy. About the study: Metastatic melanoma patients received first-line pembrolizumab or nivolumab plus ipilimumab. Notes on the study in general: Whether repertoire-driving clones were melanoma-specific could not be determined.

On this clone: Its target is unknown. One end of the junction is discordant with germline, which a read error may explain.

CDR3 length: 19 amino acids. CDR1 LNHDA and CDR2 SQIVND come from the germline V gene (reference sequence). Regarding time point: pre-treatment baseline. One draw preceded checkpoint blockade; another followed its first cycle at week 3. No patient had earlier systemic cancer treatment, concurrent immunosuppressants, or another active cancer. Some clones are missing from TCRdb's copy, which holds only in-frame ones; the method was immunoSEQ multiplex PCR. The sample gives fewer than 950 clones, about 88% of which show up once; roughly a tenth is in the top ten. The chain has TRBV19 and TRBJ1-6; 10 positions match TRBD1. The sequence was collected from a human donor with melanoma. The input for sequencing was cell-free DNA from blood, taken from a patient treated with checkpoint blockade. The CDR3 DNA reads TGTGCCAGTAGTACGTCGGGACAGGGGATCTTCTCCGATAATTCACCCCTCCACTTT. It codes for CASSTSGQGIFSDNSPLHF.